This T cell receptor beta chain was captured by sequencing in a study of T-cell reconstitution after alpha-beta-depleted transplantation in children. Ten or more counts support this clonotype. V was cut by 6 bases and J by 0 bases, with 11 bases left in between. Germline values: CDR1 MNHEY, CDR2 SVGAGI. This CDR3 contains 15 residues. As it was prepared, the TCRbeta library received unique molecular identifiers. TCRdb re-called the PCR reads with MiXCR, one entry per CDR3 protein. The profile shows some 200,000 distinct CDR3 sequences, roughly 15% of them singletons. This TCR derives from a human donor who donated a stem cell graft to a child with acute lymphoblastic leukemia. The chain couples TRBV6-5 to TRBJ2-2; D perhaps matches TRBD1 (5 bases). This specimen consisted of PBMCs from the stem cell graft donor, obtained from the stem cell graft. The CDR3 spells CASRSRTTNTGELFF. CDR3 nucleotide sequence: TGTGCCAGCAGGTCGCGGACAACGAACACCGGGGAGCTGTTTTTT.